A single sample gave rise to the 20 T cell receptor beta chains below, sequenced in a study of blood T cell repertoires in COVID-19. Profiled with immunoSEQ multiplex PCR; TCRdb holds only in-frame clones, not every one. The sample yields 140,000 to 150,000 clones, 65% to 85% seen once. Source material: peripheral blood. The origin of the receptors is a man in his 60s with active or convalescent COVID-19.

V usage is TRBV11-3 and J usage is TRBJ2-7; 10 bases are shared with TRBD2. Trimming removed 5 bases from V and 6 bases from J; junction bases left unmatched: 7. The CDR3 extends over 14 amino acids. CDR1 SGHNT and CDR2 YENEEA come from the germline V gene. CDR3 DNA sequence: TGTGCCAGCAGCCCTAGCGGGAGACCGGGCGAGCAGTACTTC. Protein sequence: CASSPSGRPGEQYF.

This clone was recorded only once. The genes are TRBV27 and TRBJ1-2; D is ambiguous. The ends were cut back, 2 bases at V and 4 bases at J, with 11 bases in the middle. The CDR3 loop spans 14 amino acids. Germline V gene data show CDR1 as MNHEY and CDR2 as SMNVEV (reference sequence). The CDR3 DNA reads TGTGCCAGCAGTTTAAAAGGAGGTGGCTATGGCTACACCTTC. Residues: CASSLKGGGYGYTF.

The chain is built from TRBV5-8 and TRBJ2-1; no definite D call. CDR1 is SGHTS, CDR2 YDEGEE, per germline. This CDR3 comprises 16 residues. Trimming pared 0 bases from V and 5 bases from J, leaving 15 bases between. For the CDR3, the DNA is TGTGCCAGCAGCTTGGGCCGGTTCATCTTGGACAATGAGCAGTTCTTC. It yields the protein CASSLGRFILDNEQFF.

The chain couples TRBV11-3 to TRBJ2-2; TRBD2 might be the D (6 bases). Germline values: CDR1 SGHNT, CDR2 YENEEA. The CDR3 runs 15 residues. V was clipped by 5 bases and J by 7 bases, with 17 bases between them. The CDR3 loop reads CASSRASSGYGELFF. CDR3 nucleotide sequence: TGTGCCAGCAGCCGGGCGTCGAGCGGGTACGGGGAGCTGTTTTTT. Combining the CDR3 with reference TRBV11-3 and TRBJ2-2 gives the whole variable domain EAGVVQSPRYKIIEKKQPVAFWCNPISGHNTLYWYLQNLGQGPELLIRYENEEAVDDSQLPKDRFSAERLKGVDSTLKIQPAELGDSAVYLCASSRASSGYGELFFGEGSRLTVL.

The V call is TRBV7-7, the J call TRBJ2-5; TRBD2 aligns across 7 bases. Germline V gene data show CDR1 as SSHAT and CDR2 as FNYEAQ (reference sequence). With V trimmed by 4 bases and J by 1 base, 6 bases remained unmatched. The CDR3 extends over 15 amino acids. The CDR3 here is CASSSGRTSQETQYF. DNA of the CDR3: TGTGCCAGCAGCTCTGGAAGGACTAGCCAAGAGACCCAGTACTTC.

This clone appeared a few times. CDR3 in amino acids: CASSRLGALDYEQYF. CDR3 coding DNA: TGTGCCAGCAGCCGCCTAGGGGCCCTGGACTACGAGCAGTACTTC. The chain joins TRBV6-2 or TRBV6-3 to TRBJ2-7, with D tentatively TRBD1 (5 bases). The CDR3 length is 15 residues. CDR1 is MNHEY, CDR2 SVGEGT, per germline. Trimming cost V 6 bases and J 3 bases, with 18 bases left between them.

This clone appeared once. The sample contains more than one DNA sequence encoding this CDR3. V is TRBV7-3 and J is TRBJ2-1; TRBD2 matches at 15 bases. This CDR3 has 16 amino acids. Trimming cost V 4 bases and J 7 bases; bases outside gene matches: 5. Germline values: CDR1 SGHTA, CDR2 FQGTGA. Here the CDR3 reads CASSSSGTSGRNEQFF. CDR3 bases: TGTGCCAGCAGCTCTTCCGGGACTAGCGGGAGGAATGAGCAGTTCTTC.

This clone showed up many times. The chain has TRBV7-2 and TRBJ2-7; 8 nucleotides agree with TRBD2. Germline CDR1 reads SGHTA; CDR2 reads FQGNSA. The CDR3 totals 15 residues. V trimming: 5 bases; J trimming: 5 bases; junction bases outside the gene matches: 11. The DNA for the CDR3 is TGTGCCAGCAGCGCCCCGCAGCGGGGGAGCCACGAGCAGTACTTC. This gives the protein CASSAPQRGSHEQYF.

V usage is TRBV28 and J usage is TRBJ1-2; D may be TRBD1 (5 bases). The germline V gene has CDR1 MDHEN and CDR2 SYDVKM. The CDR3 sequence is 12 residues long. V lost 7 bases and J 7 bases, leaving 13 bases between the germline ends. CDR3 sequence reads: CASKVGGLGYTF. In DNA form, the CDR3 reads TGTGCCAGCAAAGTTGGGGGACTTGGCTACACCTTC.

The rearrangement joins TRBV24-1 to TRBJ2-1; 8 nucleotides align to TRBD2. Trimming removed 3 bases from V and 12 bases from J; junction bases left unmatched: 3. The CDR3 is 12 residues long. Germline CDR1 and CDR2: KGHDR and SFDVKD. The CDR3 DNA is TGTGCCACCAGTGATCCGGGACTAGGGCAGTTCTTC. Translation gives CATSDPGLGQFF.

This chain links TRBV6-6 with TRBJ2-1, with 8 bases identical to TRBD1. V trimming: 10 bases; J trimming: 6 bases; junction bases outside the gene matches: 14. Germline CDR1 is MNHNY and CDR2 is SVGAGI (reference sequence). The CDR3 sequence is 15 residues long. In nucleotides, the CDR3 is TGTGCCACCCGAGACGAGACAGGGGTATCCAATGAGCAGTTCTTC. Translating gives CATRDETGVSNEQFF.

The table lists this clone with a count of one. The chain links TRBV7-2 to TRBJ2-7, with D perhaps TRBD1 (6 bases). CDR1 is SGHTA and CDR2 is FQGNSA in the germline V gene. V was cut by 1 base and J by 2 bases, with 9 bases left in between. This CDR3 comprises 14 residues. CDR3 loop: CASSLVQGAYEQYF. CDR3 nucleotides: TGTGCCAGCAGCTTAGTACAGGGAGCCTACGAGCAGTACTTC.

The table lists this clone with a few counts. This chain uses TRBV30 with TRBJ1-2; TRBD1 matches 8 bases. The CDR3 has 15 residues. V was pared by 2 bases and J by 4 bases, with 9 bases of the junction left unmatched. The germline V gene encodes CDR1 GTSNPN and CDR2 SVGIG (reference sequence). The CDR3 spells CAWSPWTGNFYGYTF. The DNA of the CDR3 is TGTGCCTGGAGTCCGTGGACAGGGAACTTCTATGGCTACACCTTC.

This chain's CDR3 is CATSSGSYNEQFF. Here the CDR3 DNA reads TGTGCCACCAGTAGCGGGTCCTACAATGAGCAGTTCTTC. The genes are TRBV15 and TRBJ2-1; 7 bases match TRBD2. Unmatched junction bases numbered 0, after V lost 6 bases and J lost 1 base. CDR1 and CDR2 (germline): LNHNV, YYDKDF (reference sequence). This CDR3 is 13 amino acids long. The full variable domain, rest sourced from reference TRBV15 and TRBJ2-1, is DAMVIQNPRYQVTQFGKPVTLSCSQTLNHNVMYWYQQKSSQAPKLLFHYYDKDFNNEADTPDNFQSRRPNTSFCFLDIRSPGLGDTAMYLCATSSGSYNEQFFGPGTRLTVL.

The genes are TRBV6-1 and TRBJ2-7, with no clear D. This CDR3 has 15 residues. Germline CDR1 is MNHNS and CDR2 is SASEGT. V lost 2 bases and J lost 0, with 11 bases in between. CDR3 sequence: CASSEWQVSSYEQYF. For the CDR3, the DNA is TGTGCCAGCAGTGAATGGCAGGTTTCCTCCTACGAGCAGTACTTC.

V usage is TRBV19 and J usage is TRBJ2-1; TRBD2 matches 15 bases. The CDR3 is 17 amino acids. Germline V gene sequence: CDR1 LNHDA, CDR2 SQIVND (reference sequence). V lost 5 bases to trimming and J lost 9 bases; unmatched junction nucleotides: 11. CDR3 residues: CASSPRPGLAGGAEQFF. CDR3 bases: TGTGCCAGTAGTCCTCGCCCCGGACTAGCGGGAGGGGCTGAGCAGTTCTTC.

This clone was seen only once. J is TRBJ1-3 and V is TRBV21-1; the DNA was not compared with TRBD1, the D call given in the table. TRBV21-1 is marked as a pseudogene. The CDR3 is 16 residues long. DNA for the CDR3: TGTGCCAGCAGCAAAGAAGCAACAGGGGCTGGAAACACCATATATTTT. Residues: CASSKEATGAGNTIYF.

This chain links TRBV3-1 (or the pseudogene TRBV3-2) with TRBJ1-1; D not certain. V gave up 0 bases and J gave up 10 bases, with 15 bases separating them. CDR3 length: 14 residues. Per germline, CDR1 LGHDT and CDR2 YNNKEL (reference sequence). The CDR3, as DNA: TGTGCCAGCAGCCAAGATAAAGGAACCGGAGGAGCTTTCTTT. This encodes CASSQDKGTGGAFF.

The V call is TRBV28, the J call TRBJ1-5; 9 nucleotides match TRBD1. Germline CDR1 reads MDHEN; CDR2 reads SYDVKM. V was clipped by 3 bases and J by 5 bases; unmatched bases: 17. This CDR3 contains 19 residues. The CDR3 loop is CASSFYILYRGRLDQPQHF. The CDR3 DNA reads TGTGCCAGCAGTTTTTACATCCTCTACAGGGGGCGTTTGGATCAGCCCCAGCATTTT. Filled out from reference TRBV28 and TRBJ1-5, the complete variable domain reads DVKVTQSSRYLVKRTGEKVFLECVQDMDHENMFWYRQDPGLGLRLIYFSYDVKMKEKGDIPEGYSVSREKKERFSLILESASTNQTSMYLCASSFYILYRGRLDQPQHFGDGTRLSIL.

This clone has only one observation. The V and J genes are TRBV10-3 and TRBJ1-1; TRBD1 agrees at 7 bases. Germline-derived CDR1 and CDR2 are ENHRY and SYGVKD. V trimming: 5 bases; J trimming: 4 bases; junction bases outside the gene matches: 10. This CDR3 contains 15 residues. CDR3 sequence (DNA): TGTGCCATCAGTTTCTTCGCCGACAGGGCCACTGAAGCTTTCTTT. Its protein product is CAISFFADRATEAFF.